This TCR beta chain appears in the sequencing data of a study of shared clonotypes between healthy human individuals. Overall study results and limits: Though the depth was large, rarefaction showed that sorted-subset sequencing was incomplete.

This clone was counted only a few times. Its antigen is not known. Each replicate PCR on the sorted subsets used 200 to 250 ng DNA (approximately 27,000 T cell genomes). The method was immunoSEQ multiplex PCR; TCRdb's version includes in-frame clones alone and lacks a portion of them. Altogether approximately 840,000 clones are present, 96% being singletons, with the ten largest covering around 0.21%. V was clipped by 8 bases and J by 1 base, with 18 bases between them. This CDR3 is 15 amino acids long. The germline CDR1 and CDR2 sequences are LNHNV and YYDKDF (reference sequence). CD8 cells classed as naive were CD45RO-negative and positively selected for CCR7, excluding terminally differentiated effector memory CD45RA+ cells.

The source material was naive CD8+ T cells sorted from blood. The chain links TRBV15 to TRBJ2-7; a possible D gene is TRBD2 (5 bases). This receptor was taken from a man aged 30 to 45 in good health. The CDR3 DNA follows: TGTGCCACCTCTGACCGGCGGACTTCATCCTACGAGCAGTACTTC. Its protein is CATSDRRTSSYEQYF.